The entry below gives a single T cell receptor beta chain sequence along with its context. Antigen unknown. The data stem from a study of spatial heterogeneity in lung cancer. Study summary: Beta-chain sequences consistently outnumbered alpha-chain sequences in detection. More than 8.5 raw reads, on average, carried each unique TCR and UMI combination.

Overall study results and limits: Tumor TCRs that were ubiquitous and expanded showed up in blood more at resection than follow-up.

TCRdb independently ran MiXCR on the 5' RACE reads; one entry per CDR3 protein. The table includes tens of thousands of distinct CDR3 sequences, around 21% detected once. Time point: sample taken at primary tumor resection. Unsorted tumor, nontumor lung tissue or cryopreserved PBMC supplied the whole RNA. A total of more than 65 untreated early-stage non-small cell lung cancer patients served as donors. The ends lost 4 bases at V and 5 bases at J; junction bases unmatched: 9. The germline gives CDR1 SGHTA, CDR2 FQGNSA. This CDR3 contains 16 residues. This clonotype originated in a male donor with early-stage non-small cell lung cancer. This chain joins TRBV7-2 and TRBJ2-3, with TRBD2 matching 10 bases. The sequenced sample was PBMCs, obtained at surgery. Here the CDR3 reads CASSSNALAGVDTQYF. Here the CDR3 DNA reads TGTGCCAGCAGCTCCAACGCGCTAGCGGGGGTAGATACGCAGTATTTT.